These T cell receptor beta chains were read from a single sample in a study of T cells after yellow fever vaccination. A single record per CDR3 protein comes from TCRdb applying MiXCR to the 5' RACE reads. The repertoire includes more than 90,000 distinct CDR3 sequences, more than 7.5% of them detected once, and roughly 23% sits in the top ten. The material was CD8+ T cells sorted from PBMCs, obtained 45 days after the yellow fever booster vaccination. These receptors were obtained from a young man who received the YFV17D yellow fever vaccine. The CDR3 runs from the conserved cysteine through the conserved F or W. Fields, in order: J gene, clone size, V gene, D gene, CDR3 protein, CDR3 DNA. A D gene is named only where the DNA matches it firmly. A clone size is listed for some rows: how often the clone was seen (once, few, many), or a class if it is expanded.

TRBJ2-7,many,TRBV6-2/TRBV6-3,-,CASSSLAPAYEQYF,TGTGCCAGCAGCTCTCTAGCGCCGGCCTACGAGCAGTACTTC
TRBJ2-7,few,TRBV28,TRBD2,CASTSGSPSYEQYF,TGTGCCAGCACCAGCGGGAGCCCCTCCTACGAGCAGTACTTC
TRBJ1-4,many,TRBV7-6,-,CASSATPGPNEKLFF,TGTGCCAGCAGCGCGACGCCGGGGCCTAATGAAAAACTGTTTTTT
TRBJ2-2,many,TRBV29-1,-,CSVGRSNTGELFF,TGCAGCGTTGGCAGATCGAACACCGGGGAGCTGTTTTTT
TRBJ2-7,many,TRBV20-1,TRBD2,CSARDGLAGDYEQYF,TGCAGTGCTAGAGATGGGCTAGCGGGAGACTACGAGCAGTACTTC
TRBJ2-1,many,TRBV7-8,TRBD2,CASSPSRTSGRMDEQFF,TGTGCCAGCAGCCCGAGTCGGACTAGCGGCAGGATGGATGAGCAGTTCTTC
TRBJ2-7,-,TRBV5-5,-,CASSLPGDYEQYF,TGTGCCAGCAGCTTACCCGGGGACTACGAGCAGTACTTC
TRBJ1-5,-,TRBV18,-,CASSRDSNQPQHF,TGTGCCAGCTCACGGGATAGCAATCAGCCCCAGCATTTT
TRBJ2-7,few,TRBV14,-,CASREGRAYEQYF,TGTGCCAGCAGGGAGGGTCGGGCCTACGAGCAGTACTTC
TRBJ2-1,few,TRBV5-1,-,CASSHGYNEQFF,TGCGCCAGCAGCCACGGGTACAATGAGCAGTTCTTC
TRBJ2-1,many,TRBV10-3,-,CAIADVRPEEDNEQFF,TGTGCCATCGCGGATGTCCGTCCTGAGGAGGACAATGAGCAGTTCTTC
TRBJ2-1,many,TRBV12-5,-,CASALPYNEQFF,TGTGCTAGTGCCCTGCCCTACAATGAGCAGTTCTTC
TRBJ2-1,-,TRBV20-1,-,CSAPREGASLYNEQFF,TGCAGTGCTCCCCGAGAAGGAGCGTCGCTTTACAATGAGCAGTTCTTC
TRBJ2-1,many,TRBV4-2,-,CATHGGNEQFF,TGTGCCACCCACGGGGGCAATGAGCAGTTCTTC
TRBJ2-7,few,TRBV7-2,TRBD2,CASSPAGFLNEQYF,TGTGCCAGCAGCCCAGCGGGGTTTTTGAACGAGCAGTACTTC
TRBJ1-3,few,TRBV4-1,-,CASSQDHSGSGNTIYF,TGCGCCAGCAGCCAAGATCACTCCGGGTCTGGAAACACCATATATTTT
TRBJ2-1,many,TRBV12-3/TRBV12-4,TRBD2,CASSGTSGIQEQFF,TGTGCCAGCAGCGGGACTAGCGGGATACAAGAGCAGTTCTTC
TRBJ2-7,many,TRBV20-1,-,CSASTPGGTGSYEQYF,TGCAGTGCTAGTACCCCCGGCGGGACGGGCTCCTACGAGCAGTACTTC